This T cell receptor beta chain was retrieved from a study of T cell responses to AZD1222 COVID-19 vaccine. General observations from the study: AZD1222 recipients seropositive at baseline numbered only five to seven.

Note on this clone: The antigen is undetermined.

The protocol was immunoSEQ multiplex PCR, while the TCRdb copy is restricted to in-frame clones and leaves out a portion. The sample has about 130,000 clones; approximately 90% are singletons. The CDR3 sequence is 14 residues long. V lost 1 base and J 4 bases, leaving 10 bases between the germline ends. Germline-derived CDR1 and CDR2 are MNHNY and SVGAGI (reference sequence). The TCR comes from an adult who received the AZD1222 COVID-19 vaccine. This material consisted of peripheral blood, taken 28 days after the second AZD1222 dose. The chain couples TRBV6-6 to TRBJ1-2, with D possibly matching TRBD1 (5 bases). DNA of the CDR3: TGTGCCAGCAGTTACTTCGGGGCGGTCTATGGCTACACCTTC. It codes for CASSYFGAVYGYTF.